This T cell receptor beta chain was captured in a study of T cells in Graves' hyperthyroidism and ophthalmopathy. The CDR3 regions of TCR beta were amplified from RNA transcripts. An initial round of RT-PCR targeting the TCR CDR3 relied on the HTBI primer set. TCRdb redid the calling of the multiplex PCR reads with MiXCR, one entry per CDR3 protein. The sample holds approximately 300,000 distinct CDR3 sequences, roughly a fifth seen once. Material for sequencing was blood. This TCR was sampled from a man aged 50 to 60 with Graves' ophthalmopathy.

CDR3 in amino acids: CASSEQGPNEKLFF. CDR3 coding DNA: TGTGCCAGCAGTGAACAGGGGCCTAATGAAAAACTGTTTTTT. The V and J genes are TRBV6-1 and TRBJ1-4; TRBD1 is a possible D gene (6 bases). Trimming shortened V by 2 bases and J by 3 bases, and 7 bases separated the two germline ends. Germline values: CDR1 MNHNS, CDR2 SASEGT. The CDR3 is 14 amino acids.